This entry describes one T cell receptor beta chain. Its antigen is not identified. This specimen belongs to a study of CD8+ T cells in alopecia areata. Looking at the study overall: In an open-label trial, patients got 5 to 10 mg tofacitinib twice daily. Tofacitinib dosing lasted 6 to 18 months, which was then followed by 6 months off drug. Points from the study as a whole: Scalp clonality and expanded CD8+ clones among the top 100 showed significant decreases with tofacitinib. Among patients, TCR sharing was less clear than in mice, a difference possibly due in part to HLA diversity in the patient population.

CDR1 and CDR2 from the germline V gene are GTSNPN and SVGIG (reference sequence). CDR3 length: 14 residues. Trimming pared 7 bases from V and 0 bases from J, leaving 10 bases between. RNA was isolated and reverse transcribed to cDNA, the sequencing template. TCRdb's table, derived via immunoSEQ multiplex PCR, lists solely in-frame clones and lacks some. The profile shows 150,000 to 200,000 clones, about two thirds of them singletons. The treatment denotes: oral pan-JAK inhibitor, 5-10 mg twice daily. This receptor was obtained from a human donor with alopecia areata. The sequencing used CD4+ T cells sorted from blood, collected at week 4, from a patient treated with tofacitinib. The chain combines TRBV30 with TRBJ2-6, with D possibly matching TRBD2 (5 bases). CDR3 bases: TGTGCCTCCCCTCGGGACTCTGGGGCCAACGTCCTGACTTTC. Amino acids: CASPRDSGANVLTF.